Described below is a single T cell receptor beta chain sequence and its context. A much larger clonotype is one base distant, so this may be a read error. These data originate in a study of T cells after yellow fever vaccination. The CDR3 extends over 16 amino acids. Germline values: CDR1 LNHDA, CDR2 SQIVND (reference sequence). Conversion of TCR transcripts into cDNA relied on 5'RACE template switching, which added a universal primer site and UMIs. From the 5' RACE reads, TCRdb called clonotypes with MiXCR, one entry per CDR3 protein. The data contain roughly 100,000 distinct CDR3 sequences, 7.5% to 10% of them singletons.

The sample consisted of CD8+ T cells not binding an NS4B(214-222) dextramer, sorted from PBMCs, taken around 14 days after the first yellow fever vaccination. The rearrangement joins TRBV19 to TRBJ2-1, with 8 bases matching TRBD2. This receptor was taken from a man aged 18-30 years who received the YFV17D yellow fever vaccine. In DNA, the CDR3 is TGTGTCAGTAGTATAGATCGCCGCGGGGGGAGCAATGAGCAGTTCTTC. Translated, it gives CVSSIDRRGGSNEQFF.